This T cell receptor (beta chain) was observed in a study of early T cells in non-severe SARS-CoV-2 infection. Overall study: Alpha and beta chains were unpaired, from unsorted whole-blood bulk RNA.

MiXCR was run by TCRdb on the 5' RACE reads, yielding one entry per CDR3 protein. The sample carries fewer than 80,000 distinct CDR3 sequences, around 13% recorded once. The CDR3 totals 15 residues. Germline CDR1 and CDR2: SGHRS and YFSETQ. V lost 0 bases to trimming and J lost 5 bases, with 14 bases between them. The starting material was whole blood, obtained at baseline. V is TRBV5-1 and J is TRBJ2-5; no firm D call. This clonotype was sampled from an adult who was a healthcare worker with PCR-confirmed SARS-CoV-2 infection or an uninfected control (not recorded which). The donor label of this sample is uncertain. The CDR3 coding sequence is TGCGCCAGCAGCTTGGAGGGCTACTTCGGGGAGACCCAGTACTTC. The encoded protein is CASSLEGYFGETQYF.